The rows below give T cell receptor beta chains drawn from one sample of a study of naive and memory T cell subsets. From the UMI-ligation and nested PCR reads, TCRdb called clonotypes with MiXCR, one entry per CDR3 protein. This table has about 120,000 distinct CDR3 sequences, 35% to 40% appearing once. The sequencing input was central memory CD4+ T cells from blood. The receptors were gathered from a human donor in good health. The CDR3 runs from the conserved cysteine through the conserved F or W. A D gene is named only where the DNA matches it firmly. Some rows mark clone size as missing; the rest say once, few, many or name a class of expanded clone.

CDR3aa: CAISFDSNNQPQHF
CDR3nt: TGTGCCATCAGCTTCGACAGTAACAATCAGCCCCAGCATTTT
d_gene: -
j_gene: TRBJ1-5
v_gene: TRBV10-3
abundance: -

CDR3aa: CASQGIDGYTF
CDR3nt: TGTGCCAGTCAGGGAATCGATGGCTACACCTTC
d_gene: -
j_gene: TRBJ1-2
v_gene: TRBV6-1
abundance: -

CDR3aa: CASSIGGTEVYGYTF
CDR3nt: TGTGCCAGTAGTATCGGCGGGACAGAAGTCTATGGCTACACCTTC
d_gene: TRBD1
j_gene: TRBJ1-2
v_gene: TRBV19
abundance: few

CDR3aa: CASSSSLATYEQYF
CDR3nt: TGTGCCAGCAGCTCATCCTTGGCGACCTACGAGCAGTACTTC
d_gene: -
j_gene: TRBJ2-7
v_gene: TRBV7-2
abundance: -

CDR3aa: CASSLMTGTSGEQFF
CDR3nt: TGTGCCAGCAGCTTAATGACGGGGACTAGCGGTGAGCAGTTCTTC
d_gene: TRBD2
j_gene: TRBJ2-1
v_gene: TRBV7-8
abundance: -

CDR3aa: CASSQDLGLAGLQYF
CDR3nt: TGCGCCAGCAGCCAAGATCTCGGACTAGCGGGACTGCAGTACTTC
d_gene: TRBD2
j_gene: TRBJ2-7
v_gene: TRBV4-1
abundance: -

CDR3aa: CASSKQGRNTGELFF
CDR3nt: TGTGCCAGCAGTAAACAGGGGCGGAACACCGGGGAGCTGTTTTTT
d_gene: TRBD1
j_gene: TRBJ2-2
v_gene: TRBV6-5
abundance: -

CDR3aa: CSASDGGIVQPQHF
CDR3nt: TGCAGTGCTAGTGACGGGGGAATCGTGCAGCCCCAGCATTTT
d_gene: -
j_gene: TRBJ1-5
v_gene: TRBV20-1
abundance: -

CDR3aa: CASSPRKFDWEEQETQYF
CDR3nt: TGTGCCAGCTCACCCCGTAAGTTCGATTGGGAAGAACAAGAGACCCAGTACTTC
d_gene: -
j_gene: TRBJ2-5
v_gene: TRBV18
abundance: few

CDR3aa: CASRTLTGRAGELFF
CDR3nt: TGTGCCAGCAGAACCTTGACAGGGAGGGCCGGGGAGCTGTTTTTT
d_gene: -
j_gene: TRBJ2-2
v_gene: TRBV28
abundance: -

CDR3aa: CASSEYTTSGSYNEQFF
CDR3nt: TGTGCCAGCAGTGAATATACCACTAGCGGGTCCTACAATGAGCAGTTCTTC
d_gene: TRBD2
j_gene: TRBJ2-1
v_gene: TRBV25-1
abundance: -

CDR3aa: CASSPLARDTQYF
CDR3nt: TGTGCCAGCAGCCCTCTTGCCAGAGATACGCAGTATTTT
d_gene: -
j_gene: TRBJ2-3
v_gene: TRBV3-1
abundance: few

CDR3aa: CASSRGLAGGALQQYF
CDR3nt: TGTGCCAGCAGCCGGGGACTAGCGGGAGGGGCTCTGCAGCAGTACTTC
d_gene: TRBD2
j_gene: TRBJ2-7
v_gene: TRBV7-2
abundance: -

CDR3aa: CASSPSRFEYEQYF
CDR3nt: TGTGCCAGTAGTCCCAGCCGGTTCGAGTACGAGCAGTACTTC
d_gene: -
j_gene: TRBJ2-7
v_gene: TRBV19
abundance: few

CDR3aa: CSGKTQEAFF
CDR3nt: TGCAGCGGAAAGACACAAGAAGCTTTCTTT
d_gene: -
j_gene: TRBJ1-1
v_gene: TRBV29-1
abundance: -

CDR3aa: CSARETLSASGRRLGFF
CDR3nt: TGCAGTGCTAGAGAGACCCTCTCGGCTAGCGGGAGAAGGTTGGGGTTCTTC
d_gene: TRBD2
j_gene: TRBJ2-1
v_gene: TRBV20-1
abundance: few

CDR3aa: CASGLRSQYF
CDR3nt: TGTGCCAGCGGACTTAGGTCGCAGTATTTT
d_gene: -
j_gene: TRBJ2-3
v_gene: TRBV6-1
abundance: few

CDR3aa: CASSRGVFTDTQYF
CDR3nt: TGTGCCAGTAGCCGGGGAGTTTTCACAGATACGCAGTATTTT
d_gene: -
j_gene: TRBJ2-3
v_gene: TRBV19
abundance: -

CDR3aa: CASSQRGASTDTQYF
CDR3nt: TGTGCCAGCAGCCAAAGGGGAGCTAGCACAGATACGCAGTATTTT
d_gene: -
j_gene: TRBJ2-3
v_gene: TRBV4-2
abundance: -

CDR3aa: CASSLTGQGTTEAFF
CDR3nt: TGTGCCAGCAGCTTGACGGGACAGGGGACCACTGAAGCTTTCTTT
d_gene: TRBD1
j_gene: TRBJ1-1
v_gene: TRBV7-2
abundance: few

CDR3aa: CAWSASTGMNTEAFF
CDR3nt: TGTGCCTGGAGTGCCTCCACAGGGATGAACACTGAAGCTTTCTTT
d_gene: -
j_gene: TRBJ1-1
v_gene: TRBV30
abundance: -

CDR3aa: CASSFKVADTQYF
CDR3nt: TGTGCCAGCAGTTTCAAGGTCGCAGATACGCAGTATTTT
d_gene: -
j_gene: TRBJ2-3
v_gene: TRBV27
abundance: -

CDR3aa: CASSPPRTGVNTEAFF
CDR3nt: TGTGCCAGCAGTCCTCCGCGGACAGGGGTGAACACTGAAGCTTTCTTT
d_gene: TRBD1
j_gene: TRBJ1-1
v_gene: TRBV28
abundance: few

CDR3aa: CSASPLADTTDTQYF
CDR3nt: TGCAGTGCTAGTCCTCTAGCGGACACCACAGATACGCAGTATTTT
d_gene: TRBD2
j_gene: TRBJ2-3
v_gene: TRBV20-1
abundance: few

CDR3aa: CASSYSPSFGTEAFF
CDR3nt: TGTGCCAGCAGTTACTCTCCCAGCTTCGGCACTGAAGCTTTCTTT
d_gene: -
j_gene: TRBJ1-1
v_gene: TRBV6-5
abundance: -

CDR3aa: CASSPDGRYGYTF
CDR3nt: TGTGCCAGCTCACCGGATGGACGCTATGGCTACACCTTC
d_gene: -
j_gene: TRBJ1-2
v_gene: TRBV18
abundance: -

CDR3aa: CAIRGGPVDTIYF
CDR3nt: TGTGCCATCAGGGGGGGACCGGTAGACACCATATATTTT
d_gene: -
j_gene: TRBJ1-3
v_gene: TRBV10-3
abundance: -

CDR3aa: CASSYPRTVSSYNSPLHF
CDR3nt: TGTGCCAGCAGTTACCCCAGGACAGTCAGCTCCTATAATTCACCCCTCCACTTT
d_gene: -
j_gene: TRBJ1-6
v_gene: TRBV6-2/TRBV6-3
abundance: -

CDR3aa: CASSLAGVGSDTQYF
CDR3nt: TGTGCCAGCAGTTTAGCGGGAGTCGGTTCAGATACGCAGTATTTT
d_gene: TRBD2
j_gene: TRBJ2-3
v_gene: TRBV28
abundance: once

CDR3aa: CASSPAGRGNSPLHF
CDR3nt: TGTGCCAGCAGCCCGGCGGGGCGGGGGAATTCACCCCTCCACTTT
d_gene: -
j_gene: TRBJ1-6
v_gene: TRBV9
abundance: -

CDR3aa: CASSSQINNQPQHF
CDR3nt: TGTGCCAGCAGCTCGCAGATAAACAATCAGCCCCAGCATTTT
d_gene: -
j_gene: TRBJ1-5
v_gene: TRBV5-5
abundance: -

CDR3aa: CASSPGTGIRPQHF
CDR3nt: TGTGCCAGCAGTCCCGGGACAGGGATCCGGCCCCAGCATTTT
d_gene: TRBD1
j_gene: TRBJ1-5
v_gene: TRBV28
abundance: few

CDR3aa: CASSLANVAGELFF
CDR3nt: TGTGCCAGCAGCTTAGCCAATGTAGCCGGGGAGCTGTTTTTT
d_gene: -
j_gene: TRBJ2-2
v_gene: TRBV7-6
abundance: few

CDR3aa: CASSTRDRGLHEQYF
CDR3nt: TGTGCCAGCAGCACCCGGGACAGGGGGCTACACGAGCAGTACTTC
d_gene: TRBD1
j_gene: TRBJ2-7
v_gene: TRBV11-2
abundance: many

CDR3aa: CASSLGREREQFF
CDR3nt: TGCGCCAGCAGCTTGGGACGGGAAAGGGAGCAGTTCTTC
d_gene: -
j_gene: TRBJ2-1
v_gene: TRBV5-1
abundance: -

CDR3aa: CASSHRRLAGVGEQFF
CDR3nt: TGTGCCAGCAGCCACCGTCGACTAGCGGGAGTGGGGGAGCAGTTCTTC
d_gene: TRBD2
j_gene: TRBJ2-1
v_gene: TRBV14
abundance: -

CDR3aa: CASLQWGQGASGANVLTF
CDR3nt: TGTGCCAGTCTACAATGGGGACAGGGAGCCTCTGGGGCCAACGTCCTGACTTTC
d_gene: TRBD1
j_gene: TRBJ2-6
v_gene: TRBV6-5
abundance: few

CDR3aa: CASSPPGPGTGVYEQYF
CDR3nt: TGTGCCAGCAGTCCACCCGGCCCCGGGACTGGCGTCTACGAGCAGTACTTC
d_gene: -
j_gene: TRBJ2-7
v_gene: TRBV28
abundance: many

CDR3aa: CASSSWTSGTYNEQFF
CDR3nt: TGTGCCAGTAGTTCTTGGACTAGCGGGACCTACAATGAGCAGTTCTTC
d_gene: TRBD2
j_gene: TRBJ2-1
v_gene: TRBV19
abundance: few

CDR3aa: CASSPETTVKNIQYF
CDR3nt: TGTGCCAGCAGCCCGGAGACCACAGTCAAAAACATTCAGTACTTC
d_gene: -
j_gene: TRBJ2-4
v_gene: TRBV7-2
abundance: -

CDR3aa: CASSPQGVGYEQYF
CDR3nt: TGTGCCAGCAGTCCACAGGGCGTCGGCTACGAGCAGTACTTC
d_gene: -
j_gene: TRBJ2-7
v_gene: TRBV27
abundance: many

CDR3aa: CSARVQGEGIQYF
CDR3nt: TGCAGTGCTAGAGTGCAGGGAGAGGGCATTCAGTACTTC
d_gene: -
j_gene: TRBJ2-4
v_gene: TRBV20-1
abundance: -

CDR3aa: CASSLSRTGELFF
CDR3nt: TGTGCCAGCAGCTTATCAAGGACCGGGGAGCTGTTTTTT
d_gene: -
j_gene: TRBJ2-2
v_gene: TRBV7-3
abundance: few

CDR3aa: CASSSTGTKNTDTQYF
CDR3nt: TGTGCCAGCAGCTCAACCGGGACTAAAAACACAGATACGCAGTATTTT
d_gene: TRBD2
j_gene: TRBJ2-3
v_gene: TRBV9
abundance: few

CDR3aa: CASSDSVLDEQYF
CDR3nt: TGTGCCAGCAGTGACTCCGTTCTGGACGAGCAGTACTTC
d_gene: -
j_gene: TRBJ2-7
v_gene: TRBV6-1
abundance: -

CDR3aa: CASTDSGRASDTQYF
CDR3nt: TGTGCCAGCACCGATAGCGGGAGGGCATCAGATACGCAGTATTTT
d_gene: TRBD2
j_gene: TRBJ2-3
v_gene: TRBV6-2/TRBV6-3
abundance: -

CDR3aa: CASSVEEEGEKLFF
CDR3nt: TGTGCCAGCAGCGTAGAAGAGGAGGGTGAAAAACTGTTTTTT
d_gene: -
j_gene: TRBJ1-4
v_gene: TRBV9
abundance: -

CDR3aa: CATSDLGTPYEQYF
CDR3nt: TGTGCCACCAGTGATTTGGGGACTCCTTACGAGCAGTACTTC
d_gene: -
j_gene: TRBJ2-7
v_gene: TRBV24-1
abundance: -

CDR3aa: CASRQGPYGYTF
CDR3nt: TGTGCCAGCCGACAGGGACCCTATGGCTACACCTTC
d_gene: TRBD1
j_gene: TRBJ1-2
v_gene: TRBV2
abundance: -

CDR3aa: CASSVDGRWVEQFF
CDR3nt: TGTGCCAGCAGTGTCGACGGCCGGTGGGTAGAGCAGTTCTTC
d_gene: -
j_gene: TRBJ2-1
v_gene: TRBV2
abundance: -

CDR3aa: CASSLQAYGYTF
CDR3nt: TGTGCCAGCAGTTTACAGGCCTATGGCTACACCTTC
d_gene: -
j_gene: TRBJ1-2
v_gene: TRBV28
abundance: -

CDR3aa: CAWRIDRGSSYNSPLHF
CDR3nt: TGTGCCTGGAGAATCGACAGGGGAAGCTCCTATAATTCACCCCTCCACTTT
d_gene: TRBD1
j_gene: TRBJ1-6
v_gene: TRBV30
abundance: -

CDR3aa: CASATFYSGNTIYF
CDR3nt: TGTGCCAGCGCCACGTTTTACTCTGGTAACACCATATATTTT
d_gene: -
j_gene: TRBJ1-3
v_gene: TRBV6-5
abundance: -

CDR3aa: CSARASGAGATDTQYF
CDR3nt: TGCAGTGCTAGAGCGTCGGGGGCGGGAGCGACAGATACGCAGTATTTT
d_gene: -
j_gene: TRBJ2-3
v_gene: TRBV20-1
abundance: -

CDR3aa: CASSYFGPRSTEAFF
CDR3nt: TGTGCCAGCAGTTATTTCGGACCGAGGAGCACTGAAGCTTTCTTT
d_gene: -
j_gene: TRBJ1-1
v_gene: TRBV28
abundance: few